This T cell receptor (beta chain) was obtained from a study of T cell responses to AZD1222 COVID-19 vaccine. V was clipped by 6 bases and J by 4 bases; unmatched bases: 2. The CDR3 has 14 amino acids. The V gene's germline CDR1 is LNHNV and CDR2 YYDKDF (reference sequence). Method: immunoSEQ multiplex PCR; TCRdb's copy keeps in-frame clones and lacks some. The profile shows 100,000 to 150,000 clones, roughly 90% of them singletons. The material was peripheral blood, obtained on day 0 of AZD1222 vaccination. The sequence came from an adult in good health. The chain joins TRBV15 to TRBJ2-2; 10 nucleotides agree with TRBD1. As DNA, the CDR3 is TGTGCCACCAGTGGGGACAGGGGCACCGGGGAGCTGTTTTTT. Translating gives CATSGDRGTGELFF.